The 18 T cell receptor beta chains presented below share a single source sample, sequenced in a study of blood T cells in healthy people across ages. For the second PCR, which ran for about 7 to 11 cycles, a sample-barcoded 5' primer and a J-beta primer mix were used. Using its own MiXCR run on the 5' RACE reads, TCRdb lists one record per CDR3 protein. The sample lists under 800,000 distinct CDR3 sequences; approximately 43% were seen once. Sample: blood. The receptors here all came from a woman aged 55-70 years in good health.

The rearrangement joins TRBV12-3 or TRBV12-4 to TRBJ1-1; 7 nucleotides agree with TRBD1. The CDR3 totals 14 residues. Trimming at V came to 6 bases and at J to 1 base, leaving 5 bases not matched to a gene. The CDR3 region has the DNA TGTGCCAGCAGATCGGACAGGTGGAACACTGAAGCTTTCTTT. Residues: CASRSDRWNTEAFF.

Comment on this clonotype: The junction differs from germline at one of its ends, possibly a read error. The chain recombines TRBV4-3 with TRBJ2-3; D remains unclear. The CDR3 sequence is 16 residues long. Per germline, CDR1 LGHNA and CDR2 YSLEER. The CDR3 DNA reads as TGCGCCAGCAGCCAAGGGGTGGCAGATCGCACAGATACGCGGTATTTT. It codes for CASSQGVADRTDTRYF.

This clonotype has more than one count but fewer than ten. CDR3 DNA sequence: TGCAGTGCTAGAGATAAGACTAGCGGGAGGGCTGGTTACAATGAGCAGTACTTC. It is translated as CSARDKTSGRAGYNEQYF. The gene calls are TRBV20-1 and TRBJ2-1, with 14 bases that match TRBD2. The end of the DNA is better explained by TRBJ2-7, so the J call may be wrong. This CDR3 comprises 18 residues. Germline CDR1 and CDR2: DFQATT and SNEGSKA (reference sequence).

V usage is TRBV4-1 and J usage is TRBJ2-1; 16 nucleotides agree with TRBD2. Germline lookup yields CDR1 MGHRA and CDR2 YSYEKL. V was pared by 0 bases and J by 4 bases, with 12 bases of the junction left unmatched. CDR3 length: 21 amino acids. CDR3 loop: CASSQEMGLAGGPPRYNEQFF. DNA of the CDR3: TGCGCCAGCAGCCAAGAGATGGGACTAGCGGGGGGGCCCCCCCGGTACAATGAGCAGTTCTTC.

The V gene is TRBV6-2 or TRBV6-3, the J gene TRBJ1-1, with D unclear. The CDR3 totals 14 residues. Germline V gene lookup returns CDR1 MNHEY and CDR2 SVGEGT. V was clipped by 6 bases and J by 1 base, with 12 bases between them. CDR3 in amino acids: CASSRFTENTEAFF. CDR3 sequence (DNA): TGTGCCAGCAGCAGGTTTACCGAGAACACTGAAGCTTTCTTT.

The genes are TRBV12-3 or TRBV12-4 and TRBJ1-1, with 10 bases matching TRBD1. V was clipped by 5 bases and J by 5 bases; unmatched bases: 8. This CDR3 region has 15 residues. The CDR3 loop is CASSPSWTGGTEAFF. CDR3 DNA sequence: TGTGCCAGCAGTCCTTCGTGGACAGGGGGGACTGAAGCTTTCTTT.

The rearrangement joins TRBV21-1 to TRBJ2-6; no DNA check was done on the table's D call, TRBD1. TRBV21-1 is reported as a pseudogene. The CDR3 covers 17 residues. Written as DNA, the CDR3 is TGTGCCAGCAGCAAAGTGGTAACGGGGCCAGGGGCCAACGTCCTGACTTTC. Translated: CASSKVVTGPGANVLTF.

CDR3 nucleotides: TGTGCCAGCAGGCTTAGCGGGATTATGTCCCCCTCCTACGAGCAGTACTTC. Protein sequence: CASRLSGIMSPSYEQYF. V usage is TRBV6-1 and J usage is TRBJ2-7, with 8 bases identical to TRBD2. From germline, CDR1 is MNHNS and CDR2 SASEGT. This CDR3 contains 17 residues. V lost 6 bases and J lost 0; bases outside the gene matches: 13.

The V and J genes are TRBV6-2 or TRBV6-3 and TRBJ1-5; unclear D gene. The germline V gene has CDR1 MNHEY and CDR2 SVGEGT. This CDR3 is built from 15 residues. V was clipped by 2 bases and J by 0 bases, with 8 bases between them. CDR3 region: CASSYEQNSNQPQHF. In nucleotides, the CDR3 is TGTGCCAGCAGTTACGAACAAAATAGCAATCAGCCCCAGCATTTT.

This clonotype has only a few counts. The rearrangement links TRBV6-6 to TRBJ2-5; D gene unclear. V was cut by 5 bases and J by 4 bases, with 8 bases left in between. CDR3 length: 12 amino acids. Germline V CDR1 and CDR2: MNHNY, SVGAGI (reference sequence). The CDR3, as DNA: TGTGCCAGCAGTCGGCGGACAGAGACCCAGTACTTC. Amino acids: CASSRRTETQYF.

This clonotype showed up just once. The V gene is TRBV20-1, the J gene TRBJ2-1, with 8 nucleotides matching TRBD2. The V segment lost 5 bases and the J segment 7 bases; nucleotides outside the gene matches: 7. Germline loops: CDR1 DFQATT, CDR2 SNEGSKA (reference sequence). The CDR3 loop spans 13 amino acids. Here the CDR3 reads CSAEVSGSNEQFF. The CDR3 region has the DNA TGCAGTGCTGAGGTGAGCGGGAGTAATGAGCAGTTCTTC.

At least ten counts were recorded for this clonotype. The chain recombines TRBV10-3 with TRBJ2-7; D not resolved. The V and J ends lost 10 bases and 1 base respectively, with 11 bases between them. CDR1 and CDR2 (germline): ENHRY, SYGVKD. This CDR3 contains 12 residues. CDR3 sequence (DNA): TGTGCCACGGCCCAGTTGTCCTACGAGCAGTACTTC. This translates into CATAQLSYEQYF.

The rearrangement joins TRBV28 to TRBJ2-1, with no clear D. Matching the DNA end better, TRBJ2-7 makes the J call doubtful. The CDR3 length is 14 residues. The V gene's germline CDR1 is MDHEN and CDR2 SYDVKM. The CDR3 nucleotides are TGTGCCAGCAGTTTCATGGCGTCCTACAATGAGCAGTACTTC. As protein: CASSFMASYNEQYF.

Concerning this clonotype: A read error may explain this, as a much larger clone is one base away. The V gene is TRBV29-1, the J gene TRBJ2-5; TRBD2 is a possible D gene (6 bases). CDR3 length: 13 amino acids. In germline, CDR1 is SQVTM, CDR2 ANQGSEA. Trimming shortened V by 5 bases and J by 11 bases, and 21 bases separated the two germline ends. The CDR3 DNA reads TGCAGCGTTCGGGGGTTGGGGCCGAGGGAGCAGTACTTC. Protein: CSVRGLGPREQYF.

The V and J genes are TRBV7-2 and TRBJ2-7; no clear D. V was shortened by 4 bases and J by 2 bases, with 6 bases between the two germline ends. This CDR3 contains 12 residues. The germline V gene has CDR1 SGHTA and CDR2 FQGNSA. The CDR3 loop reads CASSSDPYEQYF. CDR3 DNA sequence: TGTGCCAGCAGCTCAGACCCCTACGAGCAGTACTTC.

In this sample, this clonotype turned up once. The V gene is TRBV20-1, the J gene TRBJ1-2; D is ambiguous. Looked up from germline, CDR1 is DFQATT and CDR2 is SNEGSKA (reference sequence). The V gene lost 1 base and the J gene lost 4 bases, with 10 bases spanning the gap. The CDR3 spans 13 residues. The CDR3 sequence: CSARVGQTYGYTF. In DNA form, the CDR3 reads TGCAGTGCTAGAGTTGGGCAAACCTATGGCTACACCTTC.

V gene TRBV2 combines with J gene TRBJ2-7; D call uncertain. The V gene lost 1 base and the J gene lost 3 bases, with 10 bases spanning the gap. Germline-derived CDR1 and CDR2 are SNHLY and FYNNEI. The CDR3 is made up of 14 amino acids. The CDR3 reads CASSEGELIYEQYF. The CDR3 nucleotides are TGTGCCAGCAGTGAAGGGGAATTGATCTACGAGCAGTACTTC.

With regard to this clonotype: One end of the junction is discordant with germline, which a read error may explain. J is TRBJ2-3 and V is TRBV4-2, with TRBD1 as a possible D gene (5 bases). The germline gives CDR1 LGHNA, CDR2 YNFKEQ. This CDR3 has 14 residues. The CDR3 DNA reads TGTGCCGGCAGCCAAGAACAGGATACAGATACGCAGTATTTT. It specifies CAGSQEQDTDTQYF.